One TCR beta chain is described in this entry. Its antigen is still unknown. CDR1 and CDR2 (germline): DFQATT, SNEGSKA (reference sequence). The CDR3 contains 13 residues. V dropped 3 bases and J dropped 0 bases, with 5 bases sitting between them. TCRdb re-analysed the 5' RACE reads in MiXCR, keeping a single row per CDR3 protein. The sample holds 15,000 to 20,000 distinct CDR3 sequences, 8% to 9% seen once. This record comes from a study of CD8 T cells in ankylosing spondylitis. General observations from the study: Within ankylosing spondylitis blood, a TCR beta motif made up of eight or nine highly homologous variants appeared to be characteristic.

This TCR was sampled from a male donor with ankylosing spondylitis or in good health (not recorded which). The sample comprised blood. The J gene is TRBJ2-2, the V gene TRBV20-1; D is unresolved. The CDR3: CSARYPNTGELFF. The CDR3, as DNA: TGCAGTGCTAGGTATCCGAACACCGGGGAGCTGTTTTTT.